The T cell receptor beta chain described here comes from a study of T cell changes during pregnancy in multiple sclerosis. Germline CDR1 and CDR2: SQVTM and ANQGSEA. The CDR3 spans 12 residues. V dropped 8 bases and J dropped 4; count of bases not matched to a gene: 6. Clones were sequenced by immunoSEQ multiplex PCR, and TCRdb holds only the in-frame ones, with some missing. The sample lists tens of thousands of clones, around 89% occurring once. The rearrangement joins TRBV29-1 to TRBJ2-5, with 8 bases that match TRBD1. The starting material was CD4+ T cells from peripheral blood mononuclear cells, obtained in the first trimester of pregnancy. The sequence was obtained from a female donor in good health, enrolled as a control in a pregnancy study. CDR3 sequence reads: CSIGQGTETQYF. The CDR3 nucleotides read TGCAGCATAGGACAGGGTACAGAGACCCAGTACTTC.